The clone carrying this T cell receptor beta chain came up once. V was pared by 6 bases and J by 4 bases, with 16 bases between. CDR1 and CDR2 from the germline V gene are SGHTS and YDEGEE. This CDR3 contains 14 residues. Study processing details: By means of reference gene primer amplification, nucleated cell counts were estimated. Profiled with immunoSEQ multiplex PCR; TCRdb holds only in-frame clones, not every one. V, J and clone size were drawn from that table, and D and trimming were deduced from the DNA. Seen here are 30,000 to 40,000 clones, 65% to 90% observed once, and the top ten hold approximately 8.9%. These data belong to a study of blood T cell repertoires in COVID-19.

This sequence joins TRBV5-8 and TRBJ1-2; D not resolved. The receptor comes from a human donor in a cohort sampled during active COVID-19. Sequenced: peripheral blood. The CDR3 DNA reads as TGTGCCAGCATCAATTTGAGCGGGAGCTATGGCTACACCTTC. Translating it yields CASINLSGSYGYTF.